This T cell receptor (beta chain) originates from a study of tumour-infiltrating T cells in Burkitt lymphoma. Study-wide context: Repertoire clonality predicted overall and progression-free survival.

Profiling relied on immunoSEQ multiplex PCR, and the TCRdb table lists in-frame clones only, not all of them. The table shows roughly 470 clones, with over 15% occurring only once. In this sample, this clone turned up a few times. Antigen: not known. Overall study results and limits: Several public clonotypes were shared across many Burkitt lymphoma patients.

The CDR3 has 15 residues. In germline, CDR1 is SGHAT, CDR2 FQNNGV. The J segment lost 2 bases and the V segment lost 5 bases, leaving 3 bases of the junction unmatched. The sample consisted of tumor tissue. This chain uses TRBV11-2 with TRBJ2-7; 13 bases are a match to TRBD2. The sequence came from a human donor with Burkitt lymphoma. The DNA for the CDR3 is TGTGCCAGCAGCGGGGGGACTAGCGGGGCCTACGAGCAGTACTTC. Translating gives CASSGGTSGAYEQYF.